This T cell receptor beta chain was observed in a study of T-cell memory formation after mild COVID-19. 5'RACE primed at constant segments yielded TCR alpha and TCR beta cDNA libraries bearing sample barcodes and UMIs. TCRdb independently ran MiXCR on the 5' RACE reads; one entry per CDR3 protein. The sample shows tens of thousands of distinct CDR3 sequences, about 16% of them seen only once. In this sample, this clonotype turned up a few times. Its specificity is not known. Points from the study as a whole: CD4+ contracting clones lay mainly in CM and EM, CD8+ ones in EMRA.

Trimming left V 1 base short and J 8 bases short, with 9 bases between. This CDR3 has 13 amino acids. Per the germline V gene, CDR1 is MGHRA and CDR2 is YSYEKL. Sequencing was performed on PBMCs or a T cell subset sorted from them (not recorded which). The chain is built from TRBV4-1 and TRBJ2-1; maybe TRBD1 (5 bases). The origin of this receptor is a man younger than 35 who had mild COVID-19 (a few samples of this study predate the infection). Cell type and time point are not known. The CDR3 DNA is TGCGCCAGCAGCCAAGGCCAGGGCTATGAGCAGTTCTTC. Translating gives CASSQGQGYEQFF.